Listed here are 12 T cell receptor beta chains from one sample, sequenced in a study of blood T cell repertoires in COVID-19. The table came from immunoSEQ multiplex PCR; TCRdb's copy has only in-frame clones and leaves some out. The sample carries a few hundred thousand clones, about 79% recorded once. The source material was peripheral blood. The receptors originated from a man of 80 years or more with acute or convalescent COVID-19.

The genes are TRBV29-1 and TRBJ2-1; TRBD2 aligns across 7 bases. Germline values: CDR1 SQVTM, CDR2 ANQGSEA. The CDR3 spans 14 residues. Here the CDR3 reads CGSFRQREGNEQFF. The CDR3 DNA reads TGCGGGTCCTTCAGGCAGCGGGAAGGAAATGAGCAGTTCTTC.

J is TRBJ2-5 and V is TRBV29-1, with a possible D match to TRBD1 (5 bases). Germline V gene data show CDR1 as SQVTM and CDR2 as ANQGSEA. The CDR3 has 13 amino acids. V was pared by 6 bases and J by 5 bases, with 16 bases between. The CDR3 is CSVRPGAGETQYF. CDR3 in DNA: TGCAGCGTGCGACCTGGGGCAGGTGAGACCCAGTACTTC.

The gene calls are TRBV9 and TRBJ2-7, with 9 bases matching TRBD1. CDR1 is SGDLS, CDR2 YYNGEE, per germline. With 2 bases clipped from V and 4 bases from J, the junction kept 4 bases outside the gene matches. The CDR3 spans 14 residues. As DNA, the CDR3 is TGTGCCAGCAGCGTTGACAGGGGGAGGTACGAGCAGTACTTC. This translates into CASSVDRGRYEQYF.

This rearrangement joins TRBV6-6 to TRBJ2-7; 10 bases are shared with TRBD1. Trimming at V came to 5 bases and at J to 1 base, leaving 8 bases not matched to a gene. The V gene's germline CDR1 is MNHNY and CDR2 SVGAGI (reference sequence). The CDR3 runs 16 residues. CDR3 sequence reads: CASSQKPGQGSYEQYF. CDR3 DNA: TGTGCCAGCAGTCAAAAACCGGGACAGGGGTCCTACGAGCAGTACTTC.

With respect to this clone: This specimen includes other DNA sequences encoding the same CDR3. The V gene is TRBV18, the J gene TRBJ1-1, with a weak D call TRBD1 (5 bases). CDR3 size: 14 residues. Trimming pared 3 bases from V and 4 bases from J, leaving 12 bases between. Germline CDR1 KGHSH, CDR2 LQKENI. This CDR3 is CASSPPGKGTEAFF. DNA for the CDR3: TGTGCCAGCTCACCCCCAGGGAAGGGCACTGAAGCTTTCTTT.

The chain is built from TRBV18 and TRBJ1-4, with 12 bases identical to TRBD1. Per the germline V gene, CDR1 is KGHSH and CDR2 is LQKENI. The CDR3 loop spans 17 amino acids. V lost 3 bases, J lost 4 bases, and 6 bases stayed unmatched. The CDR3 reads CASSPVGQGAFNEKLFF. The CDR3 nucleotides are TGTGCCAGCTCACCCGTGGGACAGGGGGCATTTAATGAAAAACTGTTTTTT.

V usage is TRBV5-1 and J usage is TRBJ1-6, with D perhaps TRBD1 (5 bases). The V end was cut by 2 bases, the J end by 7 bases, with 19 bases between. In germline, CDR1 is SGHRS, CDR2 YFSETQ. The CDR3 covers 17 residues. Here the CDR3 DNA reads TGCGCCAGCAGCTTATTCGGGACGGGGGTTTGGAATTCACCCCTCCACTTT. This gives the protein CASSLFGTGVWNSPLHF.

This clone appeared a single time. The chain is built from TRBV18 and TRBJ2-2; 8 nucleotides line up with TRBD1. V trimming: 3 bases; J trimming: 4 bases; junction bases outside the gene matches: 16. Per the germline V gene, CDR1 is KGHSH and CDR2 is LQKENI. This CDR3 spans 19 amino acids. The CDR3 loop reads CASSPQRQGMSLGTGELFF. The CDR3 DNA is TGTGCCAGCTCACCTCAACGACAGGGGATGAGTCTGGGCACCGGGGAGCTGTTTTTT.

The chain has TRBV24-1 and TRBJ2-2, with 8 bases fitting TRBD2. The germline CDR1 and CDR2 sequences are KGHDR and SFDVKD. This CDR3 spans 16 amino acids. The V segment lost 2 bases and the J segment 7 bases; nucleotides outside the gene matches: 8. CDR3 sequence reads: CATSDSGGARSGELFF. The CDR3 DNA follows: TGTGCCACCAGTGATTCGGGGGGGGCACGGAGCGGGGAGCTGTTTTTT.

This clone was counted between two and nine times. The chain employs TRBV5-6 and TRBJ1-2, with D hard to call. The CDR3 is 12 amino acids. Germline V lookup: CDR1 SGHDT, CDR2 YYEEEE. V was shortened by 5 bases and J by 7 bases, with 12 bases between the two germline ends. CDR3 protein: CASRALEAGYTF. CDR3 in DNA: TGTGCCAGCAGGGCCCTCGAGGCTGGCTACACCTTC. Filled out from reference TRBV5-6 and TRBJ1-2, the complete variable domain reads DAGVTQSPTHLIKTRGQQVTLRCSPKSGHDTVSWYQQALGQGPQFIFQYYEEEERQRGNFPDRFSGHQFPNYSSELNVNALLLGDSALYLCASRALEAGYTFGSGTRLTVV.

The genes are TRBV3-1 (or the pseudogene TRBV3-2) and TRBJ1-2, with 9 bases identical to TRBD1. CDR1 is LGHDT and CDR2 is YNNKEL in the germline V gene (reference sequence). V gave up 4 bases and J gave up 4 bases; unmatched junction bases: 10. The CDR3 is made up of 16 amino acids. CDR3 bases: TGTGCCAGCAGCCCCCCGGACAGGGGCTTCGGCTATGGCTACACCTTC. It codes for CASSPPDRGFGYGYTF.

The chain has TRBV7-9 and TRBJ2-7, with 9 positions matching TRBD1. CDR1 is SEHNR, CDR2 FQNEAQ, per germline (reference sequence). The V and J ends lost 5 bases and 3 bases, in that order; junction bases with no gene match: 2. CDR3 length: 13 amino acids. The CDR3 DNA reads TGTGCCAGCAGCCCGGGACAGGGCTACGAGCAGTACTTC. Protein product: CASSPGQGYEQYF. The full variable domain, with the rest looked up from reference TRBV7-9 and TRBJ2-7, is DTGVSQNPRHKITKRGQNVTFRCDPISEHNRLYWYRQTLGQGPEFLTYFQNEAQLEKSRLLSDRFSAERPKGSFSTLEIQRTEQGDSAMYLCASSPGQGYEQYFGPGTRLTVT.